What follows describes a single T cell receptor (beta chain). What it binds is unknown. Within the ViraFEST assay, antigen-specific CD4+ T cells underwent expansion with viral peptide pools prior to sequencing. Having been cultured for about 10 days, the cells underwent CD4+ T cell isolation. Vaccine recipients had no previous SARS-CoV-2 infection; their nucleocapsid antibodies were negative. Cultivation was performed at 1.5 million to 2.5 million PBMC per well with about 9 IU/ml IL-2 and about 10 ug/ml peptides added. These data come from a study of vaccination effects on CD4 cells after COVID-19. CDR1 is MNHEY and CDR2 is SVGAGI in the germline V gene. The CDR3 has 14 residues. V lost 7 bases and J lost 1, with 10 bases in between. Only in-frame clones appear in the TCRdb table, and some are missing; sequencing was by immunoSEQ multiplex PCR. The data show under 70,000 clones, around three quarters seen once.

The chain links TRBV6-5 to TRBJ2-2; D perhaps matches TRBD2 (6 bases). This material consisted of CD4+ T cells from PBMCs cultured with HCoV-OC43 spike peptides, taken before COVID-19 vaccination. The subset denotes: HCoV-OC43 spike overlapping peptide pool stimulation. This clonotype was sampled from a human donor who received a COVID-19 vaccine. Written as DNA, the CDR3 is TGTGCCAGCACCTGGGGAGGGAACACCGGGGAGCTGTTTTTT. Its translation: CASTWGGNTGELFF.